This entry describes one TCR beta chain. The antigen is undetermined. Just one base apart from a much larger clone, this may be a read error. The ends were cut back, 4 bases at V and 2 bases at J, with 10 bases in the middle. Germline V gene data show CDR1 as SGHTA and CDR2 as FQGNSA. The CDR3 is 14 residues long. A single record per CDR3 protein comes from TCRdb applying MiXCR to the reads. The data show 150,000 to 200,000 distinct CDR3 sequences, about an eighth seen once. This specimen belongs to a study of T cell repertoires in cytomegalovirus infection. Study-level points and caveats: CMV-specific TCR beta clonotypes restricted by HLA-C dominated the ex vivo response.

The receptor was isolated from a human donor in good health (CMV status not recorded). Some clones in this sample may be carry-over from other donors' samples. The specimen was PBMCs. The V gene is TRBV7-2, the J gene TRBJ2-3, with D perhaps matching TRBD2 (5 bases). CDR3 protein: CASSWQTTTDTQYF. The CDR3 nucleotides are TGTGCCAGCAGCTGGCAGACTACCACAGATACGCAGTATTTT.